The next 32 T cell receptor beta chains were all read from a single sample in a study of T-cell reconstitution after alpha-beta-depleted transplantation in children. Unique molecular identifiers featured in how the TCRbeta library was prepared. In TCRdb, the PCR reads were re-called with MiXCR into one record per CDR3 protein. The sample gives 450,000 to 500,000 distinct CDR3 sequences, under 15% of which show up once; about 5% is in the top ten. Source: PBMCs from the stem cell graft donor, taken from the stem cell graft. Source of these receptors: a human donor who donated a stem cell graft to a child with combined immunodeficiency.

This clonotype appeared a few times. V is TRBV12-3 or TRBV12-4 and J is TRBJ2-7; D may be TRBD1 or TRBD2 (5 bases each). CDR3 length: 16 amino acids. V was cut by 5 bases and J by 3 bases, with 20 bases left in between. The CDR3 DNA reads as TGTGCCAGCAGTACTCTCGTACCCGGGGCGGACTACGAGCAGTACTTC. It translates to CASSTLVPGADYEQYF.

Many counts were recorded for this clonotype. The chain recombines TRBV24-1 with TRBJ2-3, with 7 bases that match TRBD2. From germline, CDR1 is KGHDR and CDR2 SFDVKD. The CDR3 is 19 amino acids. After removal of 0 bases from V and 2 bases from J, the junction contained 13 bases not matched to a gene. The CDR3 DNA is TGTGCCACCAGTGATTTGCCAGCGGGACTCGGTTTAACCACAGATACGCAGTATTTT. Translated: CATSDLPAGLGLTTDTQYF.

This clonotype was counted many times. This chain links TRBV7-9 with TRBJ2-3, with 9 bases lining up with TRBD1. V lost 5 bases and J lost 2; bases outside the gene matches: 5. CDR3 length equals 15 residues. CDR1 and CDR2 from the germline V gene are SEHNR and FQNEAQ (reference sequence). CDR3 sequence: CASSLTGGPTDTQYF. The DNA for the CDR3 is TGTGCCAGCAGCCTAACAGGGGGCCCCACAGATACGCAGTATTTT.

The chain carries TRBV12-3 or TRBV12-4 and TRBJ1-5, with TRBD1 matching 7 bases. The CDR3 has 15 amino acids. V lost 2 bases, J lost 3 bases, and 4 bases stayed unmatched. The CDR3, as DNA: TGTGCCAGCAGTTTAAGGGGACAGTTCAATCAGCCCCAGCATTTT. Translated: CASSLRGQFNQPQHF.

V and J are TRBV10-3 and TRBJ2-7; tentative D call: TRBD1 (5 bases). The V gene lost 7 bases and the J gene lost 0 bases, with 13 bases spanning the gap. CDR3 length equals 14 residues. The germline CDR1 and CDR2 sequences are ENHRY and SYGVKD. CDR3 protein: CAIKMQGSSYEQYF. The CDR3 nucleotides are TGTGCCATCAAGATGCAGGGCAGCTCCTACGAGCAGTACTTC.

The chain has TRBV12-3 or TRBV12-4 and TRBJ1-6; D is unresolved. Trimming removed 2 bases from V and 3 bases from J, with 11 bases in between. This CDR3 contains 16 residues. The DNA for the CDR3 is TGTGCCAGCAGTTTATGGGCAGACCTCTATAATTCACCCCTCCACTTT. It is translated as CASSLWADLYNSPLHF.

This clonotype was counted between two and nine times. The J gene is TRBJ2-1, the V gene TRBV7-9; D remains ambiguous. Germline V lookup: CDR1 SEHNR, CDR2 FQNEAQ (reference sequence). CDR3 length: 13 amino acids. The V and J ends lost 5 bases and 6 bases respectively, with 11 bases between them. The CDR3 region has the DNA TGTGCCAGCAGCCCTGAGAACCGCAATGAGCAGTTCTTC. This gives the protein CASSPENRNEQFF.

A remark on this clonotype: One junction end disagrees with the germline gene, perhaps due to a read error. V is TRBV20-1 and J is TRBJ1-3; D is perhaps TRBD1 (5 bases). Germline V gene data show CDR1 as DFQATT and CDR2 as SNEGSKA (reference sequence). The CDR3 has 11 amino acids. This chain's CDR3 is CSARAGTQGHF. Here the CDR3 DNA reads TGCAGTGCTAGGGCCGGGACTCAAGGACATTTT.

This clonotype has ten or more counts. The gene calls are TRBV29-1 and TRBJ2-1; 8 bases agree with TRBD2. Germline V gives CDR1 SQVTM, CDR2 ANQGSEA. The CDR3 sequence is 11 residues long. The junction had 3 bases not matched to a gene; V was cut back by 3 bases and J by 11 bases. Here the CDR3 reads CSVETSEKQFF. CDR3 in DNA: TGCAGCGTTGAGACTAGCGAGAAGCAGTTCTTC.

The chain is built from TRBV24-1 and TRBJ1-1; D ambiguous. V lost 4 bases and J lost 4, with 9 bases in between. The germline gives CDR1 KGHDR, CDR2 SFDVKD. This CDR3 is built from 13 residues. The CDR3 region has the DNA TGTGCCACCAGTGAGGGAGGTAGCACTGAAGCTTTCTTT. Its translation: CATSEGGSTEAFF.

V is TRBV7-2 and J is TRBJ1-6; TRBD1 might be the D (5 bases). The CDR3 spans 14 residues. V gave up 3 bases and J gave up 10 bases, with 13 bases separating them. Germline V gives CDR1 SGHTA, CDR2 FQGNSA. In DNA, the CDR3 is TGTGCCAGCAGCTTCTCCCAGGGCTTATCACCCCTCCACTTT. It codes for CASSFSQGLSPLHF.

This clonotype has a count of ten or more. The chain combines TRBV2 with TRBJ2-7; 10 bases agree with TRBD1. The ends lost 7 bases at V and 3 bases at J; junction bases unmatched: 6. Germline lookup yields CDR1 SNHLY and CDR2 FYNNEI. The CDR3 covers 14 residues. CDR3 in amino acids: CASTVDRGHYEQYF. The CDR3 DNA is TGTGCCAGCACCGTAGACAGGGGGCACTACGAGCAGTACTTC. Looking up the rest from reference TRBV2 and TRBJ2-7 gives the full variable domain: EPEVTQTPSHQVTQMGQEVILRCVPISNHLYFYWYRQILGQKVEFLVSFYNNEISEKSEIFDDQFSVERPDGSNFTLKIRSTKLEDSAMYFCASTVDRGHYEQYFGPGTRLTVT.

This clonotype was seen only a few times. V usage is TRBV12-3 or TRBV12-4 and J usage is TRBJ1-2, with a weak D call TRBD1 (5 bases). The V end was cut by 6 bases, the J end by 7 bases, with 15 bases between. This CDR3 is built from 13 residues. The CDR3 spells CASSNSREGGYTF. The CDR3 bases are TGTGCCAGCAGCAATAGCAGGGAGGGTGGCTACACCTTC.

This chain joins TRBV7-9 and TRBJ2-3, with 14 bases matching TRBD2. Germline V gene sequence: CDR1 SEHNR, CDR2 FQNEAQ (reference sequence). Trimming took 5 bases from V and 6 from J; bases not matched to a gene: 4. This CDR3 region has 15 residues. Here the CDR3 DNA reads TGTGCCAGCAGCACGGGACTAGCGGGAGTTGATACGCAGTATTTT. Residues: CASSTGLAGVDTQYF. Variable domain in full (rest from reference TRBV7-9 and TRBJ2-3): DTGVSQNPRHKITKRGQNVTFRCDPISEHNRLYWYRQTLGQGPEFLTYFQNEAQLEKSRLLSDRFSAERPKGSFSTLEIQRTEQGDSAMYLCASSTGLAGVDTQYFGPGTRLTVL.

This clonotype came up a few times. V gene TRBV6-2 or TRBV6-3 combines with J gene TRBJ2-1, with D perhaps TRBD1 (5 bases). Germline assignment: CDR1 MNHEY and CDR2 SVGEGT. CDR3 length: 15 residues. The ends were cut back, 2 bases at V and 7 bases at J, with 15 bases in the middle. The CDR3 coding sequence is TGTGCCAGCAGTTACGGCAGGGCCCTATGGAATGAGCAGTTCTTC. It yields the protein CASSYGRALWNEQFF.

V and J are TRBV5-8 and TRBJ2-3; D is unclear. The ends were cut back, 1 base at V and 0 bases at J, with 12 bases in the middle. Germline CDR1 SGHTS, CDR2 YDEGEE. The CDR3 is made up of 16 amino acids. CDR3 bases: TGTGCCAGCAGCTTGAGACGCAGAACTAGCACAGATACGCAGTATTTT. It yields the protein CASSLRRRTSTDTQYF. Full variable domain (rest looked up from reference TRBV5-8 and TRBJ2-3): EAGVTQSPTHLIKTRGQQATLRCSPISGHTSVYWYQQALGLGLQFLLWYDEGEERNRGNFPPRFSGRQFPNYSSELNVNALELEDSALYLCASSLRRRTSTDTQYFGPGTRLTVL.

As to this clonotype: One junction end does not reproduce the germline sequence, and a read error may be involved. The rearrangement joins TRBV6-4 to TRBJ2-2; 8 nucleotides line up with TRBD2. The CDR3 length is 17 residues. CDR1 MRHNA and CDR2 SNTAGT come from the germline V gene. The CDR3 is CAISDSREVANTGELFF. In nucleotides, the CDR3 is TGTGCCATCAGTGACTCGCGGGAGGTCGCGAACACCGGGGAGCTGTTTTTT.

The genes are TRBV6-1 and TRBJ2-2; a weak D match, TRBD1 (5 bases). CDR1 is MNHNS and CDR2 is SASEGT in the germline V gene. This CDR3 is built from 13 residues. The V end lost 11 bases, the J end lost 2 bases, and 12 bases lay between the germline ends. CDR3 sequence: CAAAGRNTGELFF. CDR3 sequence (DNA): TGTGCCGCGGCAGGGCGAAACACCGGGGAGCTGTTTTTT.

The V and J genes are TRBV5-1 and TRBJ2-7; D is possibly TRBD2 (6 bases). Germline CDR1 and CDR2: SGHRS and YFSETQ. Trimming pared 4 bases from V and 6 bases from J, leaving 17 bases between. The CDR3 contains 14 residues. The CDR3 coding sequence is TGCGCCAGCAGCCTACGACTAGAACGCGGCGAGCAGTACTTC. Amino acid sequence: CASSLRLERGEQYF.

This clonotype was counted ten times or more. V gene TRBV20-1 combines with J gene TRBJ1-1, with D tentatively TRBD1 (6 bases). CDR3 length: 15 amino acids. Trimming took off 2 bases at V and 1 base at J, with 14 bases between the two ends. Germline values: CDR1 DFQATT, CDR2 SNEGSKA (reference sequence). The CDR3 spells CSARTWDMKNTEAFF. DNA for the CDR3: TGCAGTGCTAGAACTTGGGACATGAAGAACACTGAAGCTTTCTTT.

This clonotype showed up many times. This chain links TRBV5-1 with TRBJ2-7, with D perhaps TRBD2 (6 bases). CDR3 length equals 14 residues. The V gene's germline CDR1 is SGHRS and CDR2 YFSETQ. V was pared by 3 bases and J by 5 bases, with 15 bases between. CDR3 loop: CASSSGLSVDEQYF. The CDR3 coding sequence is TGCGCCAGCAGCTCGGGACTCTCAGTGGACGAGCAGTACTTC.

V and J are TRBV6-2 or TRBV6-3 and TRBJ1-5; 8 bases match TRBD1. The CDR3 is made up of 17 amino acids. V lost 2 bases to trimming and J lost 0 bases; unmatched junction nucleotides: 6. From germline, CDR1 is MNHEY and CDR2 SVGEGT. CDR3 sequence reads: CASSYPRTGNSNQPQHF. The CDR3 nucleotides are TGTGCCAGCAGTTACCCCAGGACAGGGAATAGCAATCAGCCCCAGCATTTT.

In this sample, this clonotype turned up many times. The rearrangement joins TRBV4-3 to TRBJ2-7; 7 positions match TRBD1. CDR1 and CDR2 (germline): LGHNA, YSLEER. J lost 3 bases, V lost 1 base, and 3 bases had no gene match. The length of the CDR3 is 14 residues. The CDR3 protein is CASSQGDRNYEQYF. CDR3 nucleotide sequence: TGCGCCAGCAGCCAAGGGGACAGAAACTACGAGCAGTACTTC.

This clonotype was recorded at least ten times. CDR3 nucleotides: TGTGCCAGCCGGGGAGCTAACTATGGCTACACCTTC. As protein: CASRGANYGYTF. The chain employs TRBV9 and TRBJ1-2; D is ambiguous. CDR3 length: 12 amino acids. Germline CDR1 reads SGDLS; CDR2 reads YYNGEE. Trimming left V 7 bases short and J 0 bases short, with 7 bases between.

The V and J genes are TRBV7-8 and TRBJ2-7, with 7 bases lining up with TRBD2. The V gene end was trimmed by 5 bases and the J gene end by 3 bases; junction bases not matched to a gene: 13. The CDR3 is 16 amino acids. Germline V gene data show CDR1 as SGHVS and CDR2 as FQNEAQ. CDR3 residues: CASSVNFVGGNYEQYF. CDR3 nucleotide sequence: TGTGCCAGCAGCGTTAATTTTGTGGGAGGGAACTACGAGCAGTACTTC.

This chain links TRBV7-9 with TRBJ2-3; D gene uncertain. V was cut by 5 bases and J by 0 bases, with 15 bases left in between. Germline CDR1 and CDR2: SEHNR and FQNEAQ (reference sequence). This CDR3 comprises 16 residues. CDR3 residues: CASSPGVFPSTDTQYF. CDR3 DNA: TGTGCCAGCAGCCCAGGCGTCTTCCCTAGCACAGATACGCAGTATTTT.

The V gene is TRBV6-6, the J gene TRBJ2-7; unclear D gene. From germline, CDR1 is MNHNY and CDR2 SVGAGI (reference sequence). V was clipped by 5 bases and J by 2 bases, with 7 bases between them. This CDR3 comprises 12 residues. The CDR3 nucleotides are TGTGCCAGCAGTAACCCTCCCTACGAGCAGTACTTC. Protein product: CASSNPPYEQYF.

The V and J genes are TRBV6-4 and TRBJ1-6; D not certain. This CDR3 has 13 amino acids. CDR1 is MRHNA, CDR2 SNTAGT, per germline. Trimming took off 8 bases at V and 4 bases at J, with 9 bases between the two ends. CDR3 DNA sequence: TGTGCCAGCGGGTCGGATTATAATTCACCCCTCCACTTT. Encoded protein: CASGSDYNSPLHF.

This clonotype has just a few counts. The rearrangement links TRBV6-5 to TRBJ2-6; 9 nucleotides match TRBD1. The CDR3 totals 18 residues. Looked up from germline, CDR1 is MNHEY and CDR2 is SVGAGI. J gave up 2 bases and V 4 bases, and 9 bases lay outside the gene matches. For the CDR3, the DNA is TGTGCCAGCAGTTTGCGTTGGGACAGGGTGGCTGGGGCCAACGTCCTGACTTTC. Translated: CASSLRWDRVAGANVLTF.

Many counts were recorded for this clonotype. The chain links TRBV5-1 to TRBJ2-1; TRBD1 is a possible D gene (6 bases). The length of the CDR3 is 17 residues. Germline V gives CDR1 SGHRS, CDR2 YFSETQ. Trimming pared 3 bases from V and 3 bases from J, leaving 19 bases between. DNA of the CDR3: TGCGCCAGCAGCTCGGCCCTAACAGGGAAAGGCTACAATGAGCAGTTCTTC. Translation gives CASSSALTGKGYNEQFF.

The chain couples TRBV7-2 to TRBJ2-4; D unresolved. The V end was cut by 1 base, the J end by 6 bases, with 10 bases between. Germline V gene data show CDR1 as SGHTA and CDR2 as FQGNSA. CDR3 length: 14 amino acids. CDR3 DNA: TGTGCCAGCAGCTTAGGCGGACCCACAAACATTCAGTACTTC. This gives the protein CASSLGGPTNIQYF.

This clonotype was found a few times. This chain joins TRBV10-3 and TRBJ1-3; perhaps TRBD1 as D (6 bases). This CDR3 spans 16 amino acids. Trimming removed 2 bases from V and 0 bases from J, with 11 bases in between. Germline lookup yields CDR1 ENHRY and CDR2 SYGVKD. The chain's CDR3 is CAISEQWDNSGNTIYF. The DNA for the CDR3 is TGTGCCATCAGTGAGCAATGGGACAACTCTGGAAACACCATATATTTT.